A selection of T cell receptor beta chains follows, all from one sample in a study of OX40 agonist ivuxolimab in advanced cancers. Method: immunoSEQ multiplex PCR; TCRdb's copy keeps in-frame clones and lacks some. This table has roughly 28,000 clones, 87% appearing once. The source material was CD4+ or CD8+ T cells sorted from blood, sampled in a trial of the OX40 agonist ivuxolimab. The receptors here all came from an adult with an advanced solid tumor such as melanoma, head and neck, liver or kidney cancer. The conserved cysteine and the conserved F or W are not part of the CDR3 here. Clone sizes are given selectively: once, few, many, or a class where the clone is expanded.

V	J	size	CDR3
TRBV5-1	TRBJ2-2	once	ASSQSRESGPGELF
TRBV27	-	-	ASSLSSGTGIFYEQY
TRBV7-3	TRBJ1-4	-	ASSARDSWEEKLF
TRBV7-9	TRBJ1-5	-	ASSFKADQPQH
TRBV19	TRBJ2-7	-	ASSMRLAPYEQY
TRBV15	TRBJ2-7	-	ATSRASRSGGEAGEQY
TRBV4-2	TRBJ1-4	few	ASSQTPGDRLGKLF
TRBV5-6	TRBJ1-5	-	ASSLASVGQPQH
TRBV6-6	TRBJ1-2	-	ASSFNQALDGYT
TRBV4-2	TRBJ2-1	-	ASSQDHAGGPSNEQF
TRBV9	TRBJ2-7	-	ASSVGSGRVNEQY
TRBV6-5	TRBJ1-6	-	ASVLAGTGDSPLH
TRBV28	TRBJ1-1	-	ATIGRVGEAF
TRBV9	TRBJ2-1	once	ASSVQASSYNEQF
TRBV13	TRBJ2-3	-	ASTPGGTSGFTDTQY
TRBV7-6	TRBJ2-7	-	ASSPLTTYEQY
TRBV6-6	TRBJ2-3	-	ASSSLAGGTDTQY
TRBV11-1	TRBJ2-3	-	ASSRRGLAESSTDTQY
TRBV28	TRBJ2-3	-	ASSQPPADTQY
TRBV18	TRBJ2-3	-	ASSQRGGDTDTQY
TRBV9	TRBJ2-1	-	ASSDPAGTGGHNEQF
TRBV5-1	TRBJ2-7	-	ASSPGVTRGEQY
TRBV9	TRBJ2-1	-	ASSVDSGAYNEQF
TRBV7-6	TRBJ2-7	-	ASSPGGAQDEQY
TRBV4-2	TRBJ2-7	-	ASSSRIDSSYEQY
TRBV7-9	TRBJ1-1	-	ATGDWAVNEAF
TRBV28	TRBJ2-1	-	ASSPQVLADIYNEQF
TRBV13	TRBJ2-7	-	ASSLVVRSIDEQY
TRBV27	TRBJ2-7	-	ASSLLSSYEQY
TRBV6-6	TRBJ2-3	-	ASSRGQFLRAGQY
TRBV4-3	TRBJ1-2	-	ASSQDRQGADGYT
TRBV4-1	TRBJ2-7	-	ASSQERLAGYYEQY
TRBV5-6	TRBJ2-1	-	ASSLGPSGGINEQF
TRBV9	TRBJ2-1	-	ASSVVQGPNDEQF
TRBV7-9	TRBJ1-1	-	ASSLDTNTEAF
TRBV10-3	TRBJ2-7	-	AISDRPQELPHEQY
TRBV7-9	TRBJ2-7	-	ASSSPGTSYEQY
TRBV4-1	TRBJ1-4	-	ASSIGQGMTNEKLF
TRBV7-6	TRBJ2-5	-	ASSLVGRAVETQY
TRBV29-1	TRBJ2-3	-	SVQSGRDRGTDTQY
TRBV18	TRBJ1-1	-	ASSPNSDLMNTEAF
TRBV4-1	TRBJ1-2	-	ASSQSGAYGYT
TRBV28	TRBJ1-5	once	ASSLTGGTSNQPQH
TRBV13	TRBJ1-2	-	ASSFITGGDGGYT
TRBV10-3	TRBJ2-5	-	ATSTEEETQY
TRBV28	TRBJ2-3	-	ASSSAGTDTQY
TRBV28	TRBJ2-1	-	ASSLSLNYNEQF
TRBV27	TRBJ2-5	-	ASSLAGGWTQY
TRBV27	TRBJ2-1	-	ASSGLPPYNEQF
TRBV7-9	TRBJ2-7	once	ASINNRAGSYEQY
TRBV27	TRBJ2-7	-	ASSFSGAYEQY
TRBV6-1	TRBJ2-7	once	ASSELGTDYEQY
TRBV21-1	TRBJ1-4	-	ASSKEGAKNEKLF